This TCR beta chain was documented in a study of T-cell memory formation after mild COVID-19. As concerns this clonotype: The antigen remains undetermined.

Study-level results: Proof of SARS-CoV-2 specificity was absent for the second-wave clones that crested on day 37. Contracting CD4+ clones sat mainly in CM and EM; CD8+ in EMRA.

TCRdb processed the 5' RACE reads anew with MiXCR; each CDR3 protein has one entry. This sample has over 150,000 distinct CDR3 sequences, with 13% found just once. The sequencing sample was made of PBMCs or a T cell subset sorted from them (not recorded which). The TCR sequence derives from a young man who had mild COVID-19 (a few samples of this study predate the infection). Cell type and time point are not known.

DNA for the CDR3: TGTGCCAGCAGCCGAGCGGACAGGGAAGAGACCCAGTACTTC. This codes for CASSRADREETQYF. This sequence joins TRBV4-2 and TRBJ2-5; 8 bases fit TRBD1. Germline-derived CDR1 and CDR2 are LGHNA and YNFKEQ. This CDR3 contains 14 residues. V trimming: 4 bases; J trimming: 3 bases; junction bases outside the gene matches: 4.